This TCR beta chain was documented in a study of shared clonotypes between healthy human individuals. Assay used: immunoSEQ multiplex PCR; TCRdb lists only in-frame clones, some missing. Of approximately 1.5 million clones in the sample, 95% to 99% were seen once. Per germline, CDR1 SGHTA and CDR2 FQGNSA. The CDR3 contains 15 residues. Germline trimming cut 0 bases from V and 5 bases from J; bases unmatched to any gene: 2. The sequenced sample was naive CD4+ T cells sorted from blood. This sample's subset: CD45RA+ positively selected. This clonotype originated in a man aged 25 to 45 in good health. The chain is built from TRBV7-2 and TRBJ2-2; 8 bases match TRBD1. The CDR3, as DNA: TGTGCCAGCAGCTTAGCGCGGACAGGGACCGGGGAGCTGTTTTTT. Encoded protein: CASSLARTGTGELFF. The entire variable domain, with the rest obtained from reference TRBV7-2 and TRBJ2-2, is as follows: GAGVSQSPSNKVTEKGKDVELRCDPISGHTALYWYRQSLGQGLEFLIYFQGNSAPDKSGLPSDRFSAERTGGSVSTLTIQRTQQEDSAVYLCASSLARTGTGELFFGEGSRLTVL.